Presented here are 5 T cell receptor beta chains from one specimen sequenced in a study of cytomegalovirus exposure and HLA in healthy donors. A multiplex PCR was run with 60 Vbeta primers and 13 Jbeta primers. The assay was immunoSEQ multiplex PCR, and TCRdb's table has in-frame clones only and misses some. The table has 150,000 to 200,000 clones, roughly four fifths seen once. Sequencing was carried out using PBMCs. All receptors derive from a woman aged 18-30 years in good health and CMV-seronegative.

The chain carries TRBV7-2 and TRBJ2-1; 10 nucleotides agree with TRBD2. J lost 3 bases, V lost 1 base, and 6 bases had no gene match. The CDR3 contains 17 residues. Germline CDR1 reads SGHTA; CDR2 reads FQGNSA. The CDR3 loop reads CASSLEQLAGVYNEQFF. The CDR3 nucleotides are TGTGCCAGCAGCTTAGAACAGCTAGCGGGAGTCTACAATGAGCAGTTCTTC.

The genes are TRBV5-4 and TRBJ2-3; D might be TRBD1 (7 bases). V shed 4 bases and J shed 4 bases, with 16 bases lying between them. The CDR3 is 15 residues long. Germline CDR1 SGHNT, CDR2 YYREEE (reference sequence). CDR3: CASSKQGRTADTQYF. CDR3 sequence (DNA): TGTGCCAGCAGCAAACAGGGGAGGACGGCAGATACGCAGTATTTT.

This chain connects TRBV4-1 to TRBJ2-1; weak D call: TRBD2 (9 bases). Germline V gene sequence: CDR1 MGHRA, CDR2 YSYEKL. The CDR3 has 17 residues. V lost 4 bases to trimming and J lost 13 bases, with 29 bases between them. In DNA, the CDR3 is TGCGCCAGCAGCCCGAGGACCGGGACAGGTTTAGCGGGAGCTCAGTTCTTC. As protein: CASSPRTGTGLAGAQFF.

The chain has TRBV15 and TRBJ1-5; TRBD1 agrees at 9 bases. Germline CDR1 and CDR2: LNHNV and YYDKDF (reference sequence). This CDR3 is built from 17 residues. The ends lost 1 base at V and 1 base at J; junction bases unmatched: 5. CDR3 DNA: TGTGCCACCAGCAGAGCGACAGGGGGAATGAGCAATCAGCCCCAGCATTTT. Its protein is CATSRATGGMSNQPQHF. The full variable domain, in which reference TRBV15 and TRBJ1-5 provide the parts outside the CDR3, is DAMVIQNPRYQVTQFGKPVTLSCSQTLNHNVMYWYQQKSSQAPKLLFHYYDKDFNNEADTPDNFQSRRPNTSFCFLDIRSPGLGDTAMYLCATSRATGGMSNQPQHFGDGTRLSIL.

J is TRBJ2-5 and V is TRBV28; 8 nucleotides align to TRBD2. V gave up 8 bases and J gave up 2 bases; unmatched junction bases: 7. The germline gives CDR1 MDHEN, CDR2 SYDVKM. This CDR3 contains 14 residues. In DNA form, the CDR3 reads TGTGCCAGCCTAGAGAGCGGGAGACAAGAGACCCAGTACTTC. The encoded protein is CASLESGRQETQYF. Drawing the rest from reference TRBV28 and TRBJ2-5, the complete variable domain is DVKVTQSSRYLVKRTGEKVFLECVQDMDHENMFWYRQDPGLGLRLIYFSYDVKMKEKGDIPEGYSVSREKKERFSLILESASTNQTSMYLCASLESGRQETQYFGPGTRLLVL.